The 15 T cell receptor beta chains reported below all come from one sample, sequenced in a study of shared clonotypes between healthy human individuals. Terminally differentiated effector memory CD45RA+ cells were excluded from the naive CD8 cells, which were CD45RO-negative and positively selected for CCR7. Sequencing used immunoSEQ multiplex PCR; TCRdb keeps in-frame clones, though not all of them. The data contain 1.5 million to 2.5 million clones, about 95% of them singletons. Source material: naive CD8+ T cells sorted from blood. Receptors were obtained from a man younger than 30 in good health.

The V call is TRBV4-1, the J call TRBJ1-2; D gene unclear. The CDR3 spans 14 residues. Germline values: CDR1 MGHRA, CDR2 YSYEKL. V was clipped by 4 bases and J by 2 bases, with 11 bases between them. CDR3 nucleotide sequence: TGCGCCAGCAGCCCCCGCCGAGACAACTATGGCTACACCTTC. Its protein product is CASSPRRDNYGYTF.

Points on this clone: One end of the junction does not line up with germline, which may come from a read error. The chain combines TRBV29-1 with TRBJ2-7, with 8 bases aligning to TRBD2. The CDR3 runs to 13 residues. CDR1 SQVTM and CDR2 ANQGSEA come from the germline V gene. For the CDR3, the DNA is TGCAGCGTTGAAGAAGGGACTAGTCGCGAGCAGAACTTC. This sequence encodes CSVEEGTSREQNF.

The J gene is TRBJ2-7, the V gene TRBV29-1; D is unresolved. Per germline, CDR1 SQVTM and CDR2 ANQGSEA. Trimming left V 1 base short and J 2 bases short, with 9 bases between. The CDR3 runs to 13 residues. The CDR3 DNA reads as TGCAGCGTTGAAGGGCCACAAACCTACGAGCAGTACTTC. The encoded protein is CSVEGPQTYEQYF.

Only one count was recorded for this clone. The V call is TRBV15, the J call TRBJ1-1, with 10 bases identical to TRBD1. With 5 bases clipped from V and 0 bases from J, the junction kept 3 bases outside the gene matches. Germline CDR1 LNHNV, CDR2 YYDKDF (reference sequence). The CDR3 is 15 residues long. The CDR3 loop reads CATSWDRGMNTEAFF. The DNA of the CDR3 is TGTGCCACCAGCTGGGACAGGGGTATGAACACTGAAGCTTTCTTT.

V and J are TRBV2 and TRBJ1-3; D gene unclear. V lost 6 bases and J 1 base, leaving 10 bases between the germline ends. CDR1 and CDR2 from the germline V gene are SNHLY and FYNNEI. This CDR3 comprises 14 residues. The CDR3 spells CASRERGSGNTIYF. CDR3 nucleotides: TGTGCCAGCAGGGAACGGGGATCTGGAAACACCATATATTTT.

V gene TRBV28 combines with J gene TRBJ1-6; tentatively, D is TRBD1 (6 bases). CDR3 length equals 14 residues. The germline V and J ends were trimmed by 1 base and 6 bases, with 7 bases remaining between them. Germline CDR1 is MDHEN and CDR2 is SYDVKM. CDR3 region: CASSLSGVNSPLHF. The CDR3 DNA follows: TGTGCCAGCAGTTTATCAGGGGTTAATTCACCCCTCCACTTT.

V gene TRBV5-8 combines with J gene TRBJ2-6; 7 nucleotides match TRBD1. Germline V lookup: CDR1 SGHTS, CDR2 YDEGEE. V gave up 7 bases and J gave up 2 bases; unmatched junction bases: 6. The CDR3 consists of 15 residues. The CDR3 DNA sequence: TGTGCCAGCCGAACACAGGGGACTGGGGCCAACGTCCTGACTTTC. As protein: CASRTQGTGANVLTF.

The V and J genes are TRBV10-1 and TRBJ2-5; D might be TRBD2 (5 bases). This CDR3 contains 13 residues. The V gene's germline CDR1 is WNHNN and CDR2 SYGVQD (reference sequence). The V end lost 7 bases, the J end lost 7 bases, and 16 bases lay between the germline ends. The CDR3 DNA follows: TGCGCCAGCAAGGAGGATAGCTTTGGGACCCAGTACTTC. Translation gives CASKEDSFGTQYF.

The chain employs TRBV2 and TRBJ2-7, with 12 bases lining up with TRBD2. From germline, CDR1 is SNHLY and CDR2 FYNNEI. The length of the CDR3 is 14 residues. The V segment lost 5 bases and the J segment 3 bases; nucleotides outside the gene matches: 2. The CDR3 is CASSPTSGGYEQYF. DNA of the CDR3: TGTGCCAGCAGTCCGACTAGCGGGGGCTACGAGCAGTACTTC.

The CDR3 DNA reads TGTGCCAGCAGTCTCGCTAGCGGGGGGGCCACAGATACGCAGTATTTT. Amino acid sequence: CASSLASGGATDTQYF. This chain uses TRBV5-4 with TRBJ2-3, with TRBD2 matching 12 bases. From germline, CDR1 is SGHNT and CDR2 YYREEE (reference sequence). The CDR3 contains 16 residues. V shed 5 bases, J shed 2 bases, and the junction held 6 bases outside the gene matches.

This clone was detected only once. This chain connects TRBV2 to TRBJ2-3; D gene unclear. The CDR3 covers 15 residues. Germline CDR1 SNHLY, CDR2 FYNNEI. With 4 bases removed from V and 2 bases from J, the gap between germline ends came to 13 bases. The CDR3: CASSGVGGYTDTQYF. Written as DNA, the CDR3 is TGTGCCAGCAGTGGAGTGGGTGGATACACAGATACGCAGTATTTT.

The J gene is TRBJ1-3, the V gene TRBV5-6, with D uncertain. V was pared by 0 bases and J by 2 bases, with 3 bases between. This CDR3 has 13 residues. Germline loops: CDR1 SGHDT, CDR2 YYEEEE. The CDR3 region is CASSLVPGNTIYF. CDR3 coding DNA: TGTGCCAGCAGCTTGGTCCCTGGAAACACCATATATTTT.

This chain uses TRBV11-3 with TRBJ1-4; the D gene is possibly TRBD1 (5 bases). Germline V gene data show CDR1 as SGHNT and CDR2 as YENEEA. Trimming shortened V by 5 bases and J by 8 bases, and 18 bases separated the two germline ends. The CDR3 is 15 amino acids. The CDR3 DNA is TGTGCCAGCAGCCCAAAGGGGATCGGGGACGAAAAACTGTTTTTT. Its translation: CASSPKGIGDEKLFF.

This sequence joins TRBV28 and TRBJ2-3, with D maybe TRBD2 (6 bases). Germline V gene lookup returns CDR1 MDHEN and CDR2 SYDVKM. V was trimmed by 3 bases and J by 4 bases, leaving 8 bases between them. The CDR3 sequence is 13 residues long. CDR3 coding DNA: TGTGCCAGCAGTTTTTCGGGGGCAGATACGCAGTATTTT. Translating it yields CASSFSGADTQYF.

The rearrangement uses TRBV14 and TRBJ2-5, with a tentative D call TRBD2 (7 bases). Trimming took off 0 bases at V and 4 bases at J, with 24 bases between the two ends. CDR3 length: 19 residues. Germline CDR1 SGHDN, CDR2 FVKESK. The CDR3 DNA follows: TGTGCCAGCAGCCAAGAACACGCAATTTGGGGGCGGGGGAGAGAGACCCAGTACTTC. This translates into CASSQEHAIWGRGRETQYF.